One sample yielded the 19 T cell receptor beta chains listed below, sequenced in a study of post-analysis software for immune sequencing data. cDNA libraries for TCR beta contained unique molecular identifiers. One entry per CDR3 protein results from TCRdb running MiXCR on the PCR reads. Of 550,000 to 700,000 distinct CDR3 sequences detected, 40% to 50% appear once; the ten largest clones hold 1.5% to 2%. Antigens for these TCRs are unknown. Study-wide points: About 5 TRBV segments were more frequent in patients than controls; TRBV5-6, TRBV5-1 and TRBV20-1 belonged to this group.

Sequencing used blood. These receptors came from a girl aged 10 to 17 with multiple sclerosis.

The chain joins TRBV7-8 to TRBJ1-2; TRBD1 aligns across 7 bases. Germline CDR1 SGHVS, CDR2 FQNEAQ. Trimming took 5 bases from V and 3 from J; bases not matched to a gene: 3. This CDR3 spans 13 amino acids. CDR3 protein: CASSGDRDYGYTF. In DNA, the CDR3 is TGTGCCAGCAGCGGCGACAGGGACTATGGCTACACCTTC.

This clonotype has only a few counts. The chain recombines TRBV29-1 with TRBJ2-7; either TRBD1 or TRBD2 may supply D (7 bases each). The CDR3 has 13 residues. The V end lost 6 bases, the J end lost 5 bases, and 17 bases lay between the germline ends. CDR1 is SQVTM, CDR2 ANQGSEA, per germline. CDR3 sequence (DNA): TGCAGCGTCAATCAGGGGGGGATTAACGAGCAGTACTTC. Translating gives CSVNQGGINEQYF.

J is TRBJ2-7 and V is TRBV29-1, with 9 bases that match TRBD2. V shed 3 bases and J 2 bases; nucleotides not matched to a gene: 8. The germline gives CDR1 SQVTM, CDR2 ANQGSEA. This CDR3 is 15 amino acids long. CDR3 nucleotide sequence: TGCAGCGTTGATGGTTTGGCGGGAGGGCCCTACGAGCAGTACTTC. Protein sequence: CSVDGLAGGPYEQYF.

This rearrangement joins TRBV7-2 to TRBJ1-1; possible D gene TRBD1, 5 bases. Germline values: CDR1 SGHTA, CDR2 FQGNSA. Trimming took 4 bases from V and 1 from J, leaving 10 bases between them. The CDR3 length is 14 residues. The chain's CDR3 is CASSWGPTNTEAFF. The DNA for the CDR3 is TGTGCCAGCAGCTGGGGACCCACGAACACTGAAGCTTTCTTT.

CDR3 bases: TGCAGTGCTTCCAGGACAGGTTACTATAATTCACCCCTCCACTTT. It specifies CSASRTGYYNSPLHF. The V and J genes are TRBV20-1 and TRBJ1-6; 7 bases are shared with TRBD1. The germline V gene has CDR1 DFQATT and CDR2 SNEGSKA (reference sequence). The CDR3 loop spans 15 amino acids. V lost 5 bases and J lost 3; bases outside the gene matches: 7.

The chain links TRBV6-6 to TRBJ1-1; D call uncertain. Between the trimmed V and J ends, which lost 2 bases and 4 bases, there was a span of 8 bases. Germline V gene data show CDR1 as MNHNY and CDR2 as SVGAGI (reference sequence). The CDR3 consists of 13 residues. CDR3 nucleotide sequence: TGTGCCAGCAGTTACGCCTGGGGCACTGAAGCTTTCTTT. It is translated as CASSYAWGTEAFF.

This sequence joins TRBV7-9 and TRBJ2-7; TRBD1 aligns across 12 bases. Unmatched junction bases numbered 9, after V lost 5 bases and J lost 4 bases. The CDR3 spans 16 residues. CDR1 SEHNR and CDR2 FQNEAQ come from the germline V gene (reference sequence). For the CDR3, the DNA is TGTGCCAGCAGCGGTCAGGGACAGGGGGCGATTTACGAGCAGTACTTC. This gives the protein CASSGQGQGAIYEQYF.

CDR3 in DNA: TGCAGCGTTGAGGTGCTGGGGAGGCCTGTCTCTGGGGCCAACGTCCTGACTTTC. Translated, it gives CSVEVLGRPVSGANVLTF. The chain has TRBV29-1 and TRBJ2-6; D is perhaps TRBD2 (6 bases). Looked up from germline, CDR1 is SQVTM and CDR2 is ANQGSEA. There are 18 residues in the CDR3. V was trimmed by 3 bases and J by 0 bases, leaving 18 bases between them.

The chain recombines TRBV4-1 with TRBJ1-1, with D perhaps TRBD1 (6 bases). The CDR3 covers 15 residues. Per the germline V gene, CDR1 is MGHRA and CDR2 is YSYEKL. V lost 2 bases and J 1 base, leaving 11 bases between the germline ends. The CDR3 is CASSQYRVGNTEAFF. The CDR3 bases are TGCGCCAGCAGCCAATACAGGGTGGGGAACACTGAAGCTTTCTTT.

The V and J genes are TRBV6-5 and TRBJ2-6, with D unclear. The CDR3 runs to 16 residues. The germline V gene has CDR1 MNHEY and CDR2 SVGAGI. With 8 bases removed from V and 2 bases from J, the gap between germline ends came to 16 bases. This CDR3 is CASSPSGATGANVLTF. The CDR3 nucleotides read TGTGCCAGCTCCCCCTCGGGCGCCACTGGGGCCAACGTCCTGACTTTC.

The chain is built from TRBV7-2 and TRBJ2-7; D may match TRBD1 or TRBD2 (5 bases each). Trimming shortened V by 5 bases and J by 2 bases, and 13 bases separated the two germline ends. The CDR3 consists of 14 residues. CDR1 and CDR2 from the germline V gene are SGHTA and FQGNSA. The DNA for the CDR3 is TGTGCCAGCAGCACCGGGACCTTAACCTACGAGCAGTACTTC. Residues: CASSTGTLTYEQYF. The full variable domain, in which reference TRBV7-2 and TRBJ2-7 provide the parts outside the CDR3, is GAGVSQSPSNKVTEKGKDVELRCDPISGHTALYWYRQSLGQGLEFLIYFQGNSAPDKSGLPSDRFSAERTGGSVSTLTIQRTQQEDSAVYLCASSTGTLTYEQYFGPGTRLTVT.

The V call is TRBV29-1, the J call TRBJ2-1, with TRBD2 matching over 14 bases. The germline gives CDR1 SQVTM, CDR2 ANQGSEA. Trimming cost V 7 bases and J 4 bases; bases outside gene matches: 6. There are 15 residues in the CDR3. The CDR3 bases are TGCAGCGGTGAGACTAGCGGGGGGGGGTACAATGAGCAGTTCTTC. Translating it yields CSGETSGGGYNEQFF.

The chain links TRBV5-5 to TRBJ2-5; unclear D gene. CDR1 is SGHKS, CDR2 YYEKEE, per germline (reference sequence). CDR3 length: 14 residues. Deletions cut 0 bases from V and 4 bases from J, with 10 bases between. In nucleotides, the CDR3 is TGTGCCAGCAGCTTGGAAGGGAAGGGAGAGACCCAGTACTTC. Protein product: CASSLEGKGETQYF.

This clonotype was detected only a few times. The chain recombines TRBV10-3 with TRBJ1-1; maybe TRBD1 (6 bases). Trimming removed 10 bases from V and 3 bases from J, with 12 bases in between. Germline V gene data show CDR1 as ENHRY and CDR2 as SYGVKD. CDR3 length equals 12 residues. CDR3 sequence reads: CATKTGDTEAFF. The CDR3 bases are TGTGCCACCAAGACAGGAGACACTGAAGCTTTCTTT.

The V call is TRBV28, the J call TRBJ2-5; D is possibly TRBD2 (6 bases). Trimming shortened V by 6 bases and J by 2 bases, and 7 bases separated the two germline ends. Germline lookup yields CDR1 MDHEN and CDR2 SYDVKM. The CDR3 covers 12 residues. CDR3 amino acids: CASREGQETQYF. Written as DNA, the CDR3 is TGTGCCAGCAGGGAGGGTCAAGAGACCCAGTACTTC.

This clonotype appeared a few times. The gene calls are TRBV12-3 or TRBV12-4 and TRBJ1-5; D not resolved. CDR3 length equals 14 residues. Trimming removed 3 bases from V and 5 bases from J, with 11 bases in between. In DNA, the CDR3 is TGTGCCAGCAGTTTGGTGGGTACGTATCAGCCCCAGCATTTT. It encodes CASSLVGTYQPQHF.

This sequence joins TRBV25-1 and TRBJ2-3, with D possibly being TRBD1 (5 bases). Germline V gene lookup returns CDR1 MGHDK and CDR2 SYGVNS. The CDR3 totals 16 residues. Deletions cut 1 base from V and 1 base from J, with 12 bases between. The CDR3 sequence is CASSELSGWGTDTQYF. The CDR3 DNA is TGTGCCAGCAGTGAATTGTCAGGGTGGGGCACAGATACGCAGTATTTT.

CDR3 region: CASSPLAGGMTDTQYF. CDR3 DNA: TGTGCCAGCAGCCCCTTAGCGGGGGGCATGACAGATACGCAGTATTTT. V gene TRBV14 combines with J gene TRBJ2-3; 10 bases are shared with TRBD2. Per the germline V gene, CDR1 is SGHDN and CDR2 is FVKESK. This CDR3 contains 16 residues. V trimming: 4 bases; J trimming: 3 bases; junction bases outside the gene matches: 7.

Concerning this clonotype: Sequence at one end of the junction differs from germline and may be a read error. The chain joins TRBV12-3 or TRBV12-4 to TRBJ1-6; D call uncertain. This CDR3 spans 15 amino acids. CDR3 sequence reads: CASRPRGAYNSPLHF. The CDR3 bases are TGTGCCAGCAGACCTCGGGGTGCCTATAATTCACCCCTTCACTTT.